A selection of T cell receptor beta chains follows, all from one sample in a study of blood T cell repertoires in COVID-19. The repertoire was sequenced with immunoSEQ multiplex PCR; TCRdb's copy has only in-frame clones and lacks some. The sample has about 220,000 clones; 83% are singletons. The sample consisted of PBMCs or T cells enriched from blood (not recorded which). These receptors originate from a woman between 45 and 60 years old who had been exposed to COVID-19. The CDR3 runs from the conserved cysteine through the conserved F or W. The D gene is left open where the match is weak. Clone size, where shown, is once, few, many, or a class for clones that have expanded.

TRBV28	.	TRBJ2-3	.	CASTSTGTYTQYF	TGTGCCAGCACTTCAACAGGGACCTATACGCAGTATTTT
TRBV12-3/TRBV12-4	.	TRBJ2-1	TRBD2	CASTWGGYNEQFF	TGTGCCAGCACCTGGGGGGGTTACAATGAGCAGTTCTTC
TRBV5-8	.	TRBJ1-5	.	CASSLGGGTRPQHF	TGTGCCAGCAGCCTTGGAGGAGGGACGCGGCCCCAGCATTTT
TRBV4-3	.	TRBJ2-5	.	CASSQEGRGQETQYF	TGCGCCAGCAGCCAAGAGGGCAGGGGCCAAGAGACCCAGTACTTC
TRBV4-3	.	TRBJ2-1	TRBD2	CASSQEGTSDQFF	TGCGCCAGCAGCCAAGAGGGGACTAGCGACCAGTTCTTC
TRBV12-3/TRBV12-4	.	TRBJ2-7	.	CASSLHAAREQYF	TGTGCCAGCAGTTTACATGCAGCGCGCGAGCAGTACTTC
TRBV11-2	.	TRBJ1-1	.	CASSSTTRTEAFF	TGTGCCAGCAGCTCCACGACGAGGACTGAAGCTTTCTTT
TRBV12-3/TRBV12-4	.	TRBJ1-4	.	CASSLGLGREVFF	TGTGCCAGCAGTCTTGGACTGGGCCGAGAGGTGTTTTTT
TRBV4-1	.	TRBJ2-7	TRBD1	CASSQELGGPSGEQYF	TGCGCCAGCAGCCAAGAATTAGGGGGCCCCTCCGGGGAGCAGTACTTC
TRBV24-1	.	TRBJ1-2	TRBD1	CATSDPGQDYGYTF	TGTGCCACCAGTGACCCCGGACAGGACTATGGCTACACCTTC
TRBV10-3	.	TRBJ1-1	.	CAISVGTGEAFF	TGTGCCATCAGTGTGGGTACGGGTGAAGCTTTCTTT
TRBV2	.	TRBJ2-3	TRBD2	CASTPRLAGGGDTQYF	TGTGCCAGCACACCGAGACTAGCGGGGGGAGGAGATACGCAGTATTTT
TRBV6-2/TRBV6-3	.	TRBJ1-2	.	CASSYERKGGYTF	TGTGCCAGCAGTTACGAGAGGAAGGGGGGCTACACCTTC
TRBV24-1	.	TRBJ2-2	.	CATSRTGELTGELFF	TGTGCCACCAGTCGAACGGGGGAACTCACCGGGGAGCTGTTTTTT
TRBV10-3	.	TRBJ1-1	.	CAISGQGNTEAFF	TGTGCCATCAGTGGGCAGGGGAACACTGAAGCTTTCTTT
TRBV28	.	TRBJ2-1	TRBD1	CASSRQGFFGVNEQFF	TGTGCCAGCAGTAGACAGGGGTTCTTTGGGGTAAATGAGCAGTTCTTC
TRBV27	once	TRBJ2-3	.	CASSFSPTDTQYF	TGTGCCAGCAGTTTTTCCCCTACAGATACGCAGTATTTT
TRBV2	.	TRBJ1-1	.	CASSFRGNTEAFF	TGTGCCAGCAGCTTCCGAGGGAACACTGAAGCTTTCTTT
TRBV5-1	.	TRBJ1-3	.	CASSLGGLRNTIYF	TGCGCCAGCAGCTTGGGCGGCCTAAGGAACACCATATATTTT
TRBV7-2	once	TRBJ2-5	.	CASSLGRGSETQYF	TGTGCCAGCAGCTTAGGCAGGGGCTCCGAGACCCAGTACTTC
TRBV29-1	.	TRBJ2-7	.	CSVEDQSPSRGQYF	TGCAGCGTTGAAGATCAGTCCCCCAGTCGCGGGCAGTACTTC
TRBV3-1/TRBV3-2	.	TRBJ2-2	.	CASSQAVGGELFF	TGTGCCAGCAGCCAAGCCGTCGGCGGGGAGCTGTTTTTT